This TCR beta chain stems from a study of CD8 T cells in ankylosing spondylitis. A note on this clonotype: Its antigen is not identified.

Study results and limitations: Researchers reportedly found disease-linked clones significantly enriched in matched ankylosing spondylitis synovial fluid. Both synovial fluid and blood in reactive arthritis had previously been reported to carry some motif variants. Clones linked to the disease showed a CD8+ phenotype. They occurred at relatively low frequencies in peripheral blood.

5'-RACE, quantitative and with molecular barcodes, yielded the TCR beta libraries. TCRdb reanalysed the 5' RACE reads using MiXCR and keeps one entry per CDR3 protein. The sample gives 80,000 to 90,000 distinct CDR3 sequences, 25% to 35% of which show up once; 50% to 60% is in the top ten. The V gene lost 8 bases and the J gene lost 3 bases, with 13 bases spanning the gap. The CDR3 has 12 residues. Germline V gene data show CDR1 as SQVTM and CDR2 as ANQGSEA. The sequenced material came from blood, either unsorted or a sorted T cell fraction (not recorded which). The chain carries TRBV29-1 and TRBJ1-2; D remains unclear. The TCR sequence derives from a male donor with ankylosing spondylitis or in good health (not recorded which). The CDR3, as DNA: TGCAGCTCCGTAGGCGGGGACTATGGCTACACCTTC. This translates into CSSVGGDYGYTF.